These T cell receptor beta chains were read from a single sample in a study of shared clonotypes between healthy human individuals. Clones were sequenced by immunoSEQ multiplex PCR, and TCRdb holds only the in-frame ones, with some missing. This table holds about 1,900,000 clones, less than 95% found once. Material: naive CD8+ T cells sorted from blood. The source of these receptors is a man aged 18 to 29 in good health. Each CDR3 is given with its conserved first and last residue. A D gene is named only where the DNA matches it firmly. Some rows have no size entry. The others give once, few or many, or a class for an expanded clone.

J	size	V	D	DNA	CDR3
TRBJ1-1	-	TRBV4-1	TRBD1	TGCGCCAGCAGCCACCCTTACCGGACAGGGGAAAACACTGAAGCTTTCTTT	CASSHPYRTGENTEAFF
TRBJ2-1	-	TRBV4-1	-	TGCGCCAGCAGCCAACCCGGGACTGGGAGTGTGGAGCAGTTCTTC	CASSQPGTGSVEQFF
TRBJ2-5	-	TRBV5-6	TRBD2	TGTGCCAGCAGCGTCGGACTAGCGGAGATAGGCCAAGAGACCCAGTACTTC	CASSVGLAEIGQETQYF
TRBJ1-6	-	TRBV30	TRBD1	TGTGCCTGGAGTGGACAGGGAGGTTCACCCCTCCACTTT	CAWSGQGGSPLHF
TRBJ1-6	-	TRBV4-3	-	TGCGCCAGCAGCCAAGTTTCGGTGGTGTATAATTCACCCCTCCACTTT	CASSQVSVVYNSPLHF
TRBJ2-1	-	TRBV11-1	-	TGTGCCAGCAGCCCAGGGGGGGGTGAGCAGTTCTTC	CASSPGGGEQFF
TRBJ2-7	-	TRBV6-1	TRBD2	TGTGCCAGCAGTTGGGAGGGGAAAGGCCACGAGCAGTACTTC	CASSWEGKGHEQYF
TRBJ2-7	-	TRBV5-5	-	TGTGCCAGCAGCTTGCCTAGAGAAGCCTACGAGCAGTACTTC	CASSLPREAYEQYF
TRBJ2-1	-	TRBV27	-	TGTGCCAGCAGTTTTCAGGAAGGCAATGAGCAGTTCTTC	CASSFQEGNEQFF
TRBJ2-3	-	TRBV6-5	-	TGTGCCAGCAGGGTCATGGGGGTGGATACGCAGTATTTT	CASRVMGVDTQYF
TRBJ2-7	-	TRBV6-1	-	TGTGCCAGCAGTGATTACATCTACGAGCAGTACTTC	CASSDYIYEQYF
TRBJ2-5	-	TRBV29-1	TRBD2	TGCAGCGTAGATCCACTAGCGCCGCAAGAGACCCAGTACTTC	CSVDPLAPQETQYF
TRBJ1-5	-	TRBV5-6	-	TGTGCCAGCAGCTTGGGTGACCAGCCCCAGCATTTT	CASSLGDQPQHF
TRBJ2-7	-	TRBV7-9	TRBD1	TGTGCCAGCCAGGGGGACTCCTACGAGCAGTACTTC	CASQGDSYEQYF
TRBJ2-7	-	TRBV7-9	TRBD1	TGTGCCAGCAGCCCCGGGACAGGGGACGAGCAGTACTTC	CASSPGTGDEQYF
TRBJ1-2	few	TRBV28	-	TGTGCCAGCAGTCAAGGACAGAGTATCGGCTACACCTTC	CASSQGQSIGYTF
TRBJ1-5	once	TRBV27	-	TGTGCCAGCAGTTCCGGACCCGGGAGCAATCAGCCCCAGCATTTT	CASSSGPGSNQPQHF
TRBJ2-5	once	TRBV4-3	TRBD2	TGCGCCAGCAGCCAAATAGCGGGAGAGGCAGAGACCCAGTACTTC	CASSQIAGEAETQYF
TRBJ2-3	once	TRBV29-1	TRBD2	TGCAGCGCCAGAGACCCAACTGAGCGGGGGGCCGATACGCAGTATTTT	CSARDPTERGADTQYF
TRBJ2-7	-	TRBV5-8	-	TGTGCCAGCAGCTCTCAGCGTAATTACTCCTACGAGCAGTACTTC	CASSSQRNYSYEQYF
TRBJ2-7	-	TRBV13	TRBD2	TGTGCCAGCAGCATGGGACTAGCGTACGAGCAGTACTTC	CASSMGLAYEQYF
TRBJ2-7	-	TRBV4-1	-	TGCGCCAGCAGCCAAGATGGAGCGACCCGCCCCAGCGAGCAGTACTTC	CASSQDGATRPSEQYF
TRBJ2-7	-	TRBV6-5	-	TGTGCCAGCAGTTCCGGCCCGGTCCTCGAGCAGTACTTC	CASSSGPVLEQYF
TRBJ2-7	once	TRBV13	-	TGTGCCAGCAGCCTCCGGCGGACCTACGAGCAGTACTTC	CASSLRRTYEQYF
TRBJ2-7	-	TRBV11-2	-	TGTGCCAGCAGCCGGACGGTCTCCTACGAGCAGTACTTC	CASSRTVSYEQYF
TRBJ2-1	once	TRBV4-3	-	TGCGCCAGCAGCCAAGTGGCCTGGGGCCCAAGCTCCTACAATGAGCAGTTCTTC	CASSQVAWGPSSYNEQFF
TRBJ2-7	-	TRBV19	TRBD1	TGTGCCAGTAGCCTGGACAGGGACTACGAGCAGTACTTC	CASSLDRDYEQYF
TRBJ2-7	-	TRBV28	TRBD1	TGTGCCAGCAGTGATGGACAGGACTACGAGCAGTACTTC	CASSDGQDYEQYF
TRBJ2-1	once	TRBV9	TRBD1	TGTGCCAGCAGCGACACAGGGGCGAGGCAGTTCTTC	CASSDTGARQFF
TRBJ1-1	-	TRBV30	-	TGTGCCTGGAGTTTGATGTTGGACACTGAAGCTTTCTTT	CAWSLMLDTEAFF
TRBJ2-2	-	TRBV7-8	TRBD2	TGTGCCAGCAGCCCGGGACTAGCGGGAGGGCCGAACACCGGGGAGCTGTTTTTT	CASSPGLAGGPNTGELFF